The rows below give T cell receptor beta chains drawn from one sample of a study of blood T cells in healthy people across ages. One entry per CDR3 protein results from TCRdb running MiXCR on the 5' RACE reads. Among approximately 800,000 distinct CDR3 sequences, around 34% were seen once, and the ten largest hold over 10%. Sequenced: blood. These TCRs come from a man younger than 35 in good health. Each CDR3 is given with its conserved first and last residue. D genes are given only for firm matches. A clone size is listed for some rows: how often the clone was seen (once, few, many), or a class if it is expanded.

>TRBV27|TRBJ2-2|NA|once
CASSLRVSEVPGELFF
TGTGCCAGCAGTTTAAGGGTGTCAGAAGTCCCCGGGGAGCTGTTTTTT
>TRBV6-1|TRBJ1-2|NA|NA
CASSEVGRKSNYGYTF
TGTGCCAGCAGTGAAGTGGGCAGGAAGTCTAACTATGGCTACACCTTC
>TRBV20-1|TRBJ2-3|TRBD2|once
CSAGGASGVLGVGTQYF
TGCAGTGCTGGGGGGGCTAGCGGGGTGTTAGGGGTTGGTACGCAGTATTTT
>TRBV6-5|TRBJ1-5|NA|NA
CASSYTTRRFHSNQPQHF
TGTGCCAGCAGTTACACGACTAGGCGGTTCCATAGCAATCAGCCCCAGCATTTT
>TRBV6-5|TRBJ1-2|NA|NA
CASSPQGGVEGYTF
TGTGCCAGCAGTCCCCAAGGGGGAGTGGAAGGCTACACCTTC
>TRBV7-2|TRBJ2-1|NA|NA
CASSLGLSPYNEQFF
TGTGCCAGCAGCTTAGGGCTCAGCCCCTACAATGAGCAGTTCTTC
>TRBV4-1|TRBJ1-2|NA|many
CASSQDAVYGYTF
TGCGCCAGCAGCCAAGATGCCGTCTATGGCTACACCTTC
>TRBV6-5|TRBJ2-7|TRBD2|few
CASRIGTSGYEQYF
TGTGCCAGCAGAATCGGGACTAGCGGATACGAGCAGTACTTC
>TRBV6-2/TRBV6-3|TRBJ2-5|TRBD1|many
CASSLGQGGIGTQYF
TGTGCCAGCAGTCTGGGACAGGGCGGGATAGGGACCCAGTACTTC
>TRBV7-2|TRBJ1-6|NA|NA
CASREMSGNSPLHF
TGTGCCAGCAGGGAGATGTCAGGAAATTCACCCCTCCACTTT
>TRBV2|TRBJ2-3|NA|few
CASSAGRGPDTQYF
TGTGCCAGCAGTGCCGGCCGGGGCCCGGATACGCAGTATTTT
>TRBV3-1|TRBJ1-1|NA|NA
CASSSFTSSEAFF
TGTGCCAGCAGCTCCTTCACGAGCTCTGAAGCTTTCTTT
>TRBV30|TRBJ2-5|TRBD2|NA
CAWKGSPGGETQYF
TGTGCCTGGAAAGGGTCCCCGGGGGGAGAGACCCAGTACTTC
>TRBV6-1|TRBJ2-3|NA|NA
CASSEPWDMGTDTQYF
TGTGCCAGCAGTGAACCCTGGGACATGGGGACAGATACGCAGTATTTT
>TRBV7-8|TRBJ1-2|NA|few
CASSLDASTPIGGYTF
TGTGCCAGCAGCTTAGACGCATCGACACCCATCGGGGGCTACACCTTC
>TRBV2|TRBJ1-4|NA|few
CASGQEKLFF
TGTGCCAGCGGCCAAGAAAAACTGTTTTTT
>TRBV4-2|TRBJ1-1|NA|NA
CAGSHQWDTGNTEAFF
TGTGCCGGCAGCCATCAATGGGACACGGGAAACACTGAAGCTTTCTTT
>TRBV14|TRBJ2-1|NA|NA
CASSQDVGLPDNEQFF
TGTGCCAGCAGCCAAGATGTGGGGTTACCCGACAATGAGCAGTTCTTC
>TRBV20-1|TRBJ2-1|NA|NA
CSARGPHNEQFF
TGCAGTGCTAGAGGACCGCACAATGAGCAGTTCTTC
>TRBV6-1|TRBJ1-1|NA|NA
CASTKDHATHLVNTEAFF
TGTGCCAGCACCAAAGACCATGCGACACATTTGGTGAACACTGAAGCTTTCTTT
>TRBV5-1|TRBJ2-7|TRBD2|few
CASSLQEGGNNEQYF
TGCGCCAGCAGCTTGCAAGAGGGAGGGAACAATGAGCAGTACTTC
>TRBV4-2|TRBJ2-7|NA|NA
CASSQGFGTYEQYF
TGTGCCAGCAGCCAAGGGTTCGGGACCTACGAGCAGTACTTC
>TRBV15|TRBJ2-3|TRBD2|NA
CATSREAGGIDTQYF
TGTGCCACCAGCAGAGAAGCGGGAGGGATAGATACGCAGTATTTT
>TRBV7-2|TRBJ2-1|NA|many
CASSPGSYNEQFF
TGTGCCAGCAGCCCGGGCTCCTACAATGAGCAGTTCTTC
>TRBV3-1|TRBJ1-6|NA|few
CASSQPGNSPLHF
TGTGCCAGCAGCCAGCCCGGGAATTCACCCCTCCACTTT